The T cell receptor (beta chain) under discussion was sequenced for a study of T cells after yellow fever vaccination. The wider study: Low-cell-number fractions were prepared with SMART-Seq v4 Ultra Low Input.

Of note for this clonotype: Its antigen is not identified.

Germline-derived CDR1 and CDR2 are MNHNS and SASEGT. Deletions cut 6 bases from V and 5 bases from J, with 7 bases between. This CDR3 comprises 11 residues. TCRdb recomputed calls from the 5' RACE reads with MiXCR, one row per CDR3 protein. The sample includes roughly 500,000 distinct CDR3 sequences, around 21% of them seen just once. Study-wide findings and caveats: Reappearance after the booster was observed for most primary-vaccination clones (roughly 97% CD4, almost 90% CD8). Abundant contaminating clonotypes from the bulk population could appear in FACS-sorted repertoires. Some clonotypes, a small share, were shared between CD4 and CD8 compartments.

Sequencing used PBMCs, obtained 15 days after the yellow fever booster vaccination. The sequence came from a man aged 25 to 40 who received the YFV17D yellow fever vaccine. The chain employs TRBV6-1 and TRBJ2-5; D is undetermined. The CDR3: CASRAVETQYF. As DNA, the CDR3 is TGTGCCAGCAGGGCCGTGGAGACCCAGTACTTC.